This TCR beta chain was profiled in a study of blood T cells in healthy people across ages. The use of a sample-barcoded 5' primer and a J-beta primer mix characterized a second PCR of about 6 to 11 cycles. TCRdb reanalysed the 5' RACE reads using MiXCR and keeps one entry per CDR3 protein. The sample records 850,000 or so distinct CDR3 sequences, under 30% being singletons. Germline-derived CDR1 and CDR2 are MNHGY and SVAAGI. The CDR3 is made up of 15 amino acids. The V end lost 8 bases, the J end lost 4 bases, and 21 bases lay between the germline ends. This TCR derives from a woman older than 75 in good health. The V call is TRBV6-9, the J call TRBJ2-7; D remains ambiguous. Sequencing was performed on blood. CDR3 coding DNA: TGTGCCAGCGGATGCCGGCCTGAACATCGATACGAGCAGTACTTC. It encodes CASGCRPEHRYEQYF.